This T cell receptor (beta chain) was observed in a study of graft-versus-host responses after intestinal transplantation (TCRdb year 2021). Broadly, across the study: Multivisceral, liver-intestinal, or isolated intestinal transplants were received by the recipients. Every recipient was given anti-thymocyte globulin induction, then maintenance tacrolimus and steroids for 2 to 3 years. Bulk TCR-beta CDR3 sequencing was used to track graft-versus-host and host-versus-graft alloreactive T cell clones in the graft, circulation and bone marrow after intestinal transplantation. Alloreactive clones were identified by sequencing pre-transplant mixed lymphocyte reaction products and comparing them with unstimulated pre-transplant donor and recipient T cells. Of the 20 to 30 intestinal transplant recipients enrolled in the cohort, one of whom was a retransplant, a few patients without pretransplant specimens were excluded. A peak of at least 4% donor T cells among recipient peripheral blood mononuclear cells was the definition used for donor T cell macrochimerism. Rather than going through the commercial service, samples from three later patients were sequenced in-house on an Illumina MiSeq and processed with MiXCR.

In the case of this clone: The antigen this receptor binds is unknown. The sample holds no much larger clone one base away, and base qualities are not on file.

Results and caveats for the whole study, not just this receptor: In patients with donor T cell macrochimerism, the allografts had high GvH to HvG T cell clonal ratios. GvH clones were detected in recipient bone marrow, and some of these GvH clones were observed earlier in ileal mucosa or blood, consistent with an intestinal mucosal origin. Early after transplant, peak levels of circulating GvH clones were found to be associated with declines in HvG clones. Conclusions were limited by the relatively low number and heterogeneity of intestinal transplant patients.

V and J are truncated by 4 bases and 5 bases respectively, leaving an intervening sequence of 20 bases. There are 15 amino acids in the CDR3, from cysteine to phenylalanine inclusive. Only CDR3 DNA is held: 45 bases, read in frame from base 1. Per the germline V gene (reference sequence), GTSNPN is the CDR1 and SVGIG is the CDR2. The receptor library was made with the immunoSEQ multiplex PCR assay. For most patients, genomic DNA was isolated with the Qiagen DNeasy Blood and Tissue Kit and shipped frozen to Adaptive Biotechnologies for TCR sequencing. For most patients, genomic DNA was subjected to high-throughput TCR-beta CDR3 sequencing by Adaptive Biotechnologies. Under the source paper's analysis protocol: Adaptive's ImmunoSEQ software supplied the TCR sequencing data for 18 patients, while MiXCR and VDJtools were used to process a few other patients. To correct CD4 versus CD8 sorting errors, sequences present in both subsets at a frequency ratio below 5:1 were removed. CDR3 nucleotide sequences shared between donor and recipient were removed because the origin of such sequences could not be assigned. At least 2-fold expansion over unstimulated cells and a minimum CFSE-low frequency of 0.002% (template counts) or 0.001% (read counts) were required for clones to be classified as alloreactive. A clone was considered mappable if detected in the sequenced pre-transplant spleen, lymph node, or MLR CFSE-low populations of the donor or recipient. The cumulative frequency of alloreactive clones was calculated as a percentage of all sequences, weighted by copy number. TCRdb's version of the immuneACCESS table is confined to in-frame rearrangements and falls short of the full clone set. An unresolved V gene accounts for under half of the shortfall where checked; the remainder is of unknown origin. The V and J calls and clone size were taken over from that table, and D and trimming were inferred from the DNA. The sample table contains about 91,000 clones; only one count was recorded for approximately 90% of them. The ten largest clones represent 0.3% to 0.35% of the sample.

The meaning of the sample's time point label: cells obtained before transplantation from donor or recipient. CD3+CD4+ and CD3+CD8+ populations were FACS-sorted from unstimulated pre-transplant donor and recipient cells taken from spleen or lymph nodes. The receptor was isolated from a human donor who was the organ donor for an intestinal transplant. Sequencing used unstimulated CD4+ T cells sorted from spleen or lymph node cells, obtained before transplant. In this chain, TRBV30 is recombined with TRBJ1-1, with the D gene not clear enough to name. The nucleotides read TGTGCCTGGACGGGCCGGGGATCGGGAAGGACTGAAGCTTTCTTT. Its translation is CAWTGRGSGRTEAFF.